These T cell receptor beta chains were read from a single sample in a study of cytomegalovirus exposure and HLA in healthy donors. The data were produced by immunoSEQ multiplex PCR, yet TCRdb's version contains in-frame clones alone and is incomplete. The data show 150,000 to 200,000 clones, around 78% seen once. What was sequenced was PBMCs. Receptors were obtained from a woman aged 40 to 55 in good health and CMV-seronegative. Each CDR3 is given with its conserved first and last residue. D genes are given only for firm matches. Some rows have no size entry. The others give once, few or many, or a class for an expanded clone.

D,V,J,size,CDR3,DNA
NA,TRBV27,TRBJ1-2,NA,CASSLIGGYGYTF,TGTGCCAGCAGTTTAATCGGCGGATATGGCTACACCTTC
TRBD1,TRBV5-1,TRBJ2-7,NA,CASSNRDRVGELYEQYF,TGCGCCAGCAGCAACCGGGACAGGGTAGGGGAACTCTACGAGCAGTACTTC
NA,TRBV5-6,TRBJ2-5,once,CASSWGAYRGYGETQYF,TGTGCCAGCAGCTGGGGGGCCTACAGGGGATACGGGGAGACCCAGTACTTC
TRBD2,TRBV5-4,TRBJ2-5,NA,CASSLASSGYQETQYF,TGTGCCAGCAGCTTGGCGTCTAGCGGATACCAAGAGACCCAGTACTTC
TRBD1,TRBV5-1,TRBJ1-2,NA,CASSLDRGQDYTF,TGCGCCAGCAGCCTGGACAGGGGGCAGGACTACACCTTC
NA,TRBV5-4,TRBJ2-1,NA,CASSLESGLRGYNEQFF,TGTGCCAGCAGCTTGGAGTCGGGTCTCAGGGGATACAATGAGCAGTTCTTC
TRBD2,TRBV7-8,TRBJ2-7,few,CASSFGTSVYEQYF,TGTGCCAGCAGCTTCGGGACTAGCGTCTACGAGCAGTACTTC
TRBD2,TRBV5-1,TRBJ2-1,NA,CASSLVLARNEQFF,TGCGCCAGCAGCTTGGTACTAGCGCGTAATGAGCAGTTCTTC
NA,TRBV2,TRBJ2-7,few,CASSEQSFHEQYF,TGTGCCAGCAGTGAACAGTCGTTCCACGAGCAGTACTTC
TRBD2,TRBV19,TRBJ2-1,NA,CASSTPNLAGGPNEQFF,TGTGCCAGTAGTACTCCCAACTTAGCGGGAGGGCCCAATGAGCAGTTCTTC
NA,TRBV18,TRBJ1-2,NA,CASSPGGDGYTF,TGTGCCAGCTCACCAGGGGGGGATGGCTACACCTTC
TRBD2,TRBV9,TRBJ2-1,few,CASSVTAGVSDEQFF,TGTGCCAGCAGCGTTACAGCGGGAGTGTCTGATGAGCAGTTCTTC
NA,TRBV30,TRBJ2-1,NA,CAWSRGLSSYNEQFF,TGTGCCTGGAGTCGGGGTCTAAGCTCCTACAATGAGCAGTTCTTC
NA,TRBV27,TRBJ2-5,NA,CASSLYRAPNTQYF,TGTGCCAGCAGTTTATACAGGGCCCCCAATACCCAGTACTTC
TRBD2,TRBV5-6,TRBJ2-1,once,CASSLGTSNEQFF,TGTGCCAGCAGCTTAGGGACTAGCAATGAGCAGTTCTTC
TRBD1,TRBV5-4,TRBJ2-7,NA,CASSYGTGSEQYF,TGTGCCAGCAGCTATGGGACAGGGTCCGAGCAGTACTTC
TRBD1,TRBV27,TRBJ1-1,NA,CASSSGGQNTEAFF,TGTGCCAGCAGTTCAGGGGGACAGAACACTGAAGCTTTCTTT
TRBD1,TRBV28,TRBJ1-2,NA,CASSSPGGHTF,TGTGCCAGCAGTTCGCCAGGGGGTCACACCTTC
TRBD1,TRBV18,TRBJ2-1,NA,CASSPQTGFRPGDEQFF,TGTGCCAGCTCCCCGCAGACAGGGTTTCGCCCAGGAGATGAGCAGTTCTTC
TRBD2,TRBV7-9,TRBJ2-2,NA,CASSSRTSGNTGELFF,TGTGCCAGCAGCTCCCGGACTAGCGGGAATACCGGGGAGCTGTTTTTT
NA,TRBV28,TRBJ2-7,NA,CASSSDPGSYEQYF,TGTGCCAGCAGTTCCGACCCAGGGTCCTACGAGCAGTACTTC
NA,TRBV30,TRBJ1-1,NA,CAWSIITGTRGAFF,TGTGCCTGGAGTATAATAACAGGGACAAGAGGAGCTTTCTTT
NA,TRBV5-1,TRBJ1-4,NA,CASSRDTATNEKLFF,TGCGCCAGCAGCAGGGACACTGCAACTAATGAAAAACTGTTTTTT
NA,TRBV7-6,TRBJ2-3,NA,CASSLATEDTQYF,TGTGCCAGCAGCTTAGCGACGGAGGATACGCAGTATTTT
NA,TRBV21-1,TRBJ2-7,NA,CASSAWDKPYEQYF,TGTGCCAGCAGCGCCTGGGACAAGCCCTACGAGCAGTACTTC
NA,TRBV11-3,TRBJ1-2,few,CASSLEGPYGYTF,TGTGCCAGCAGCTTAGAGGGCCCCTATGGCTACACCTTC
TRBD1,TRBV5-1,TRBJ1-2,NA,CASSPSPGTGEIDGYTF,TGCGCCAGCAGCCCCTCCCCCGGGACAGGGGAAATAGATGGCTACACCTTC
TRBD1,TRBV30,TRBJ1-4,NA,CALDRVSEKLFF,TGTGCCTTGGACAGGGTCAGTGAAAAACTGTTTTTT
TRBD2,TRBV7-9,TRBJ2-7,NA,CASSFLAGDYEQYF,TGTGCCAGCAGCTTTTTAGCGGGAGACTACGAGCAGTACTTC
NA,TRBV5-1,TRBJ2-6,NA,CASSSRLAGANVLTF,TGCGCCAGCAGCTCGAGGCTAGCCGGGGCCAACGTCCTGACTTTC
NA,TRBV9,TRBJ2-7,few,CASSVWAGGEQYF,TGTGCCAGCAGCGTATGGGCTGGTGGCGAGCAGTACTTC
NA,TRBV7-2,TRBJ2-1,NA,CASSKSDGPGAFF,TGTGCCAGCAGCAAATCGGACGGACCTGGGGCGTTCTTC